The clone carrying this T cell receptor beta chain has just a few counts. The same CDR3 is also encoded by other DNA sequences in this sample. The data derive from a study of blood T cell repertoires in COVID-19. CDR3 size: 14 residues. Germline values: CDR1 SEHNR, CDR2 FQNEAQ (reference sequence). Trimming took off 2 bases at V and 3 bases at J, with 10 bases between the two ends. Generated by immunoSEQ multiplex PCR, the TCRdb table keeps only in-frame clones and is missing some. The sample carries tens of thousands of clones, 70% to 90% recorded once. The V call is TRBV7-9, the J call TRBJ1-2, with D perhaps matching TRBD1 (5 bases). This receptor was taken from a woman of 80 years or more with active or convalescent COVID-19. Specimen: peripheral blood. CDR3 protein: CASSLNRGDYGYTF. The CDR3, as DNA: TGTGCCAGCAGCTTAAATCGGGGGGACTATGGCTACACCTTC.